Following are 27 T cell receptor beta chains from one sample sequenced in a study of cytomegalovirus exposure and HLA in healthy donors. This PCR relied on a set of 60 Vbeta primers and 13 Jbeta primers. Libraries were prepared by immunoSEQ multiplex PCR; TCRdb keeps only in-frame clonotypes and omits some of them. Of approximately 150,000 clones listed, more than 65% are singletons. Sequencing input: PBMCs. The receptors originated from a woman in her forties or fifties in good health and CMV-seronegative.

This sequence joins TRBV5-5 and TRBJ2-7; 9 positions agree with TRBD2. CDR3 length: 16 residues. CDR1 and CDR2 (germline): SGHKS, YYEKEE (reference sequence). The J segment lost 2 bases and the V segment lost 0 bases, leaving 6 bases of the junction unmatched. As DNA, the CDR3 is TGTGCCAGCAGCTTGGACGGCGGGAGGGCCACCTACGAGCAGTACTTC. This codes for CASSLDGGRATYEQYF.

In nucleotides, the CDR3 is TGTGCCAGCAGCTTGACTAGCGGGGGGCCGGATGAGCAGTTCTTC. The encoded protein is CASSLTSGGPDEQFF. This chain connects TRBV5-6 to TRBJ2-1; 12 bases are shared with TRBD2. The CDR3 extends over 15 amino acids. V dropped 1 base and J dropped 8; count of bases not matched to a gene: 4. CDR1 SGHDT and CDR2 YYEEEE come from the germline V gene.

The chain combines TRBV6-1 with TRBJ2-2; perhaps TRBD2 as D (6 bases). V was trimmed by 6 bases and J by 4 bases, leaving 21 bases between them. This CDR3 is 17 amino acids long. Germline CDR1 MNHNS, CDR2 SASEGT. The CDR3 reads CASSEPLGGISTGELFF. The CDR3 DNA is TGTGCCAGCAGCGAACCTCTTGGAGGGATCAGCACCGGGGAGCTGTTTTTT.

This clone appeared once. CDR3 sequence reads: CASSPSFTGSPYGYTF. In nucleotides, the CDR3 is TGTGCCAGCAGTCCCTCCTTTACAGGGTCCCCTTATGGCTACACCTTC. V is TRBV27 and J is TRBJ1-2; weak D call: TRBD1 (6 bases). V was clipped by 5 bases and J by 5 bases, with 21 bases between them. In germline, CDR1 is MNHEY, CDR2 SMNVEV (reference sequence). This CDR3 is 16 amino acids long.

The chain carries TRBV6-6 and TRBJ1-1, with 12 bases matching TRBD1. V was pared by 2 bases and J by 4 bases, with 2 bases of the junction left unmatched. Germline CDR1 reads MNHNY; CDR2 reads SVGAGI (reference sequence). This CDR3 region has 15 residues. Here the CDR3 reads CASSYGTGGLTEAFF. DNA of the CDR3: TGTGCCAGCAGTTACGGGACAGGGGGCCTCACTGAAGCTTTCTTT.

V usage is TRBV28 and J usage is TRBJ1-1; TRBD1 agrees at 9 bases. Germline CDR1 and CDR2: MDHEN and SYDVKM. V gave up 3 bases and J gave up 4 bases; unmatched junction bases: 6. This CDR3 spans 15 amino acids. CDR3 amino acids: CASSFHRGPGTEAFF. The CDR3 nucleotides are TGTGCCAGCAGTTTCCACAGGGGGCCGGGCACTGAAGCTTTCTTT.

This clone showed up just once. CDR3 region: CASSQDLGLAGGLETQYF. CDR3 DNA: TGTGCCAGCAGCCAAGACTTGGGACTAGCGGGGGGCCTAGAGACCCAGTACTTC. The chain has TRBV4-2 and TRBJ2-5; 15 bases are shared with TRBD2. The CDR3 has 18 residues. Germline CDR1 is LGHNA and CDR2 is YNFKEQ. V trimming: 0 bases; J trimming: 4 bases; junction bases outside the gene matches: 6.

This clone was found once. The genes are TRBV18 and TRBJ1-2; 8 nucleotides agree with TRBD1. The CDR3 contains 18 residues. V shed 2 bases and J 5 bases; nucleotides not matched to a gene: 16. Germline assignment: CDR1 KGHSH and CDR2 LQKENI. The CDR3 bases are TGTGCCAGCTCACCAAGGTTGTGGTTCAGCGACAGGGGTTATGGCTACACCTTC. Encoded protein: CASSPRLWFSDRGYGYTF. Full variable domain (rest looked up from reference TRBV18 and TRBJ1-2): NAGVMQNPRHLVRRRGQEARLRCSPMKGHSHVYWYRQLPEEGLKFMVYLQKENIIDESGMPKERFSAEFPKEGPSILRIQQVVRGDSAAYFCASSPRLWFSDRGYGYTFGSGTRLTVV.

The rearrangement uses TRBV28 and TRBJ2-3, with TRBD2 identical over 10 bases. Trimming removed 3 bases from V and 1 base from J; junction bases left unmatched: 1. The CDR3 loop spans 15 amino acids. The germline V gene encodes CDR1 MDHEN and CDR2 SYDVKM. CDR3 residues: CASSFGTSGTDTQYF. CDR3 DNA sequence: TGTGCCAGCAGTTTCGGGACTAGCGGCACAGATACGCAGTATTTT.

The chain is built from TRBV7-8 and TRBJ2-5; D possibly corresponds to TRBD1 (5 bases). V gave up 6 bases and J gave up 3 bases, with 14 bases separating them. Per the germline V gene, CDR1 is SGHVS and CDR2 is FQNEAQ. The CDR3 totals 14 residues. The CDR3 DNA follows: TGTGCCAGCAGGAGGTTTGGACAAAAAGAGACCCAGTACTTC. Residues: CASRRFGQKETQYF.

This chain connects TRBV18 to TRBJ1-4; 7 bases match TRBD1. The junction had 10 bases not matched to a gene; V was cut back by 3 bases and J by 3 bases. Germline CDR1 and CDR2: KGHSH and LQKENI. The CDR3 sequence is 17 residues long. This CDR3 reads CASSPWTHRGPNEKLFF. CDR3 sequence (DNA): TGTGCCAGCTCACCTTGGACTCACAGGGGTCCTAATGAAAAACTGTTTTTT.

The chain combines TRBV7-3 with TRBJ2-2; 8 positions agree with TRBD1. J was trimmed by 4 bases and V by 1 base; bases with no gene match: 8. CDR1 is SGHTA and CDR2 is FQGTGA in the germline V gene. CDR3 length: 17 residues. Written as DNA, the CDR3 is TGTGCCAGCAGCTTAAAAGGGACAGGAGGCAGCACCGGGGAGCTGTTTTTT. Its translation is CASSLKGTGGSTGELFF.

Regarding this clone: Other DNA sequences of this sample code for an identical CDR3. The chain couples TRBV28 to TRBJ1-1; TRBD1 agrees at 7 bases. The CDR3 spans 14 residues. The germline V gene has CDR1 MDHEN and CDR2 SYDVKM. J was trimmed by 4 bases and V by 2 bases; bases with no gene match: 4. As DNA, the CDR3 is TGTGCCAGCAGTTTAACAGGGGTCGGCACTGAAGCTTTCTTT. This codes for CASSLTGVGTEAFF.

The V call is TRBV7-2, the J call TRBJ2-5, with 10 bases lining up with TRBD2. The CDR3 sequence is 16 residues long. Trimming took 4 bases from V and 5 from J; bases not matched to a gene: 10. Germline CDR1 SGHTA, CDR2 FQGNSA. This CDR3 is CASSSSGGALVETQYF. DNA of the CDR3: TGTGCCAGCAGCTCGAGCGGGGGGGCCCTTGTCGAGACCCAGTACTTC.

The CDR3 reads CASSPDFFSQGYTF. CDR3 sequence (DNA): TGTGCCAGCTCACCAGATTTCTTTTCTCAGGGCTACACCTTC. The J gene is TRBJ1-2, the V gene TRBV18; D is uncertain. V lost 2 bases and J 8 bases, leaving 15 bases between the germline ends. CDR1 is KGHSH, CDR2 LQKENI, per germline. The CDR3 is 14 amino acids. Using reference TRBV18 and TRBJ1-2 for the parts outside the CDR3, the full variable domain is NAGVMQNPRHLVRRRGQEARLRCSPMKGHSHVYWYRQLPEEGLKFMVYLQKENIIDESGMPKERFSAEFPKEGPSILRIQQVVRGDSAAYFCASSPDFFSQGYTFGSGTRLTVV.

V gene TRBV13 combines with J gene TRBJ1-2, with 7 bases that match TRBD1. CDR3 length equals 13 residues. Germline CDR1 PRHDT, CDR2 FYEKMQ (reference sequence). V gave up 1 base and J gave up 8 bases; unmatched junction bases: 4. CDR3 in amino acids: CASSLATGRGYTF. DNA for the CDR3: TGTGCCAGCAGCTTAGCGACAGGGAGGGGCTACACCTTC.

The CDR3 reads CASSIMQGFYEQYF. As DNA, the CDR3 is TGCGCCAGCAGCATTATGCAGGGGTTCTACGAGCAGTACTTC. The chain carries TRBV4-3 and TRBJ2-7, with D perhaps matching TRBD1 (6 bases). The CDR3 sequence is 14 residues long. From germline, CDR1 is LGHNA and CDR2 YSLEER. Trimming removed 5 bases at V and 3 bases at J, with 14 bases between.

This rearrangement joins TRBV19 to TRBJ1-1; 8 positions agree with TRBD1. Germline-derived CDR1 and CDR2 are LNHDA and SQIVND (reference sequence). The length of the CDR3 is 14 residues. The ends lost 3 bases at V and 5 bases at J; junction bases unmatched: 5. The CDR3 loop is CASSITGGGTEAFF. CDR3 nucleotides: TGTGCCAGTAGTATTACAGGGGGTGGAACTGAAGCTTTCTTT.

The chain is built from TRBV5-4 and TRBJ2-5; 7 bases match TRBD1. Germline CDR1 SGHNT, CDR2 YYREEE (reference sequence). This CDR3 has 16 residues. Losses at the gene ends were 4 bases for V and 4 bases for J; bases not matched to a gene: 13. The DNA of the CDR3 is TGTGCCAGCAGCGATAAAAGGGGGCGACCTAGAGAGACCCAGTACTTC. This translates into CASSDKRGRPRETQYF.

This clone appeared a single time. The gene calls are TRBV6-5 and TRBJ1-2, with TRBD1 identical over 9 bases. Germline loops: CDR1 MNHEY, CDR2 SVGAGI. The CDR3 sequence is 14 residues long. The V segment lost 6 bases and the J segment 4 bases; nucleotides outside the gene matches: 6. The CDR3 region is CASRGQGDSYGYTF. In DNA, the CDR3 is TGTGCCAGCAGGGGACAGGGCGACAGCTATGGCTACACCTTC.

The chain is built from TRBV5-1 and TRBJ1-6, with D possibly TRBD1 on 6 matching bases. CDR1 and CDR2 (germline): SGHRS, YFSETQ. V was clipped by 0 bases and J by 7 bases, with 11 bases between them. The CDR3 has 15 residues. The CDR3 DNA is TGCGCCAGCAGCTTGGACAGGGTAGAAAATTCACCCCTCCACTTT. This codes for CASSLDRVENSPLHF.

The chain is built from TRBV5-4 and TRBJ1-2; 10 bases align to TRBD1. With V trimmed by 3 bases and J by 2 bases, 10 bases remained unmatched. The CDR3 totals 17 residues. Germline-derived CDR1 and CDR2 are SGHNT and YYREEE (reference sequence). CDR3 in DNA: TGTGCCAGCAGCTGGGGACAGGGGCAGCTATTCAACTATGGCTACACCTTC. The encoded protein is CASSWGQGQLFNYGYTF.

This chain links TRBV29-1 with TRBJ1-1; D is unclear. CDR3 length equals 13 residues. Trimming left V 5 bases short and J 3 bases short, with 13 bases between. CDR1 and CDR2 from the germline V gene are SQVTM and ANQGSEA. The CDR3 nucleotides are TGCAGCGTTCGGGAAATACGAGACACTGAAGCTTTCTTT. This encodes CSVREIRDTEAFF.

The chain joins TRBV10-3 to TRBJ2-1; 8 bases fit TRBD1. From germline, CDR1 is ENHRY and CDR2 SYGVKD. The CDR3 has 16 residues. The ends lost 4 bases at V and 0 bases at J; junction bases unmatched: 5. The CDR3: CAISGPTGGSYNEQFF. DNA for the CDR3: TGTGCCATCAGTGGGCCCACAGGGGGCTCCTACAATGAGCAGTTCTTC.

The CDR3 coding sequence is TGCGCCAGCAGCTCTACCCCCATAGAAGAGACCCAGTACTTC. It specifies CASSSTPIEETQYF. This chain connects TRBV5-1 to TRBJ2-5; D gene uncertain. The V and J ends lost 3 bases and 3 bases respectively, with 12 bases between them. The germline V gene has CDR1 SGHRS and CDR2 YFSETQ. The CDR3 spans 14 residues.

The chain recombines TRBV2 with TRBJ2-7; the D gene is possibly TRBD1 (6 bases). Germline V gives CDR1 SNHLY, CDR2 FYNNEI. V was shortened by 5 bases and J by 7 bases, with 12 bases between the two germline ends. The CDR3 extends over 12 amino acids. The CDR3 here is CASSSGAGEQYF. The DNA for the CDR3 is TGTGCCAGCAGTTCAGGGGCCGGGGAGCAGTACTTC. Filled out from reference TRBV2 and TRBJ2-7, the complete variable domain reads EPEVTQTPSHQVTQMGQEVILRCVPISNHLYFYWYRQILGQKVEFLVSFYNNEISEKSEIFDDQFSVERPDGSNFTLKIRSTKLEDSAMYFCASSSGAGEQYFGPGTRLTVT.

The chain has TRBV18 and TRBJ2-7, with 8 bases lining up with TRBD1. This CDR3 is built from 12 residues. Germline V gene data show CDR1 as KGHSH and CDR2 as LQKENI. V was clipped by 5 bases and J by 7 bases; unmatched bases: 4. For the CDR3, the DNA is TGTGCCAGCTCAATACGACAGGGGGAGCAGTACTTC. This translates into CASSIRQGEQYF.